This TCR beta chain was recorded in a study of blood T cell repertoires in COVID-19. On the study more broadly: Sites in the United States, Italy and Spain provided acute and convalescent COVID-19 samples.

Germline loops: CDR1 MNHEY, CDR2 SVGEGT. This CDR3 has 20 amino acids. V lost 0 bases to trimming and J lost 3 bases, with 24 bases between them. Here immunoSEQ multiplex PCR was the method, and the copy in TCRdb shows in-frame clones only, minus some. The sample shows hundreds of thousands of clones, around 87% of them seen only once. This chain links TRBV6-2 or TRBV6-3 with TRBJ1-5; TRBD1 might be the D (6 bases). The sequence was collected from a young woman with acute COVID-19. Sequencing used PBMCs or T cells enriched from blood (not recorded which). Here the CDR3 reads CASSYSLDSPDGRINQPQHF. CDR3 in DNA: TGTGCCAGCAGTTACTCCCTGGACAGCCCGGACGGGAGGATCAATCAGCCCCAGCATTTT.